The 12 T cell receptor beta chains reported below all come from one sample, sequenced in a study of identical twins. TCRdb ran MiXCR on the 5' RACE reads and lists one entry per CDR3 protein. The sample comprises 520,000 or so distinct CDR3 sequences, 22% of which are singletons, and around 0.91% rests with the top ten. This sample also belongs to another study, concerning T cells expressing NK-cell markers.

Sample: CD4+ T cells sorted from blood. All receptors derive from a woman younger than 35 in good health.

This clonotype was found a few times. The rearrangement joins TRBV29-1 to TRBJ1-2, with D uncertain. The CDR3 has 13 residues. Per germline, CDR1 SQVTM and CDR2 ANQGSEA. V lost 3 bases and J lost 1, with 9 bases in between. DNA of the CDR3: TGCAGCGTTGATCTCGGGATTAACTATGGCTACACCTTC. Encoded protein: CSVDLGINYGYTF. The whole variable domain, filled in from reference TRBV29-1 and TRBJ1-2, reads SAVISQKPSRDICQRGTSLTIQCQVDSQVTMMFWYRQQPGQSLTLIATANQGSEATYESGFVIDKFPISRPNLTFSTLTVSNMSPEDSSIYLCSVDLGINYGYTFGSGTRLTVV.

The rearrangement links TRBV7-9 to TRBJ2-3; D is possibly TRBD2 (6 bases). The germline CDR1 and CDR2 sequences are SEHNR and FQNEAQ (reference sequence). V dropped 0 bases and J dropped 5 bases, with 6 bases sitting between them. This CDR3 comprises 13 residues. For the CDR3, the DNA is TGTGCCAGCAGCTTAGCGGGACTAGATACGCAGTATTTT. It codes for CASSLAGLDTQYF.

This clonotype appeared a few times. The chain has TRBV5-1 and TRBJ2-7; TRBD1 matches 7 bases. After removal of 4 bases from V and 4 bases from J, the junction contained 8 bases not matched to a gene. This CDR3 has 14 amino acids. Germline CDR1 SGHRS, CDR2 YFSETQ. The CDR3 nucleotides read TGCGCCAGCAGCGCCGGGACAGAGCTTTACGAGCAGTACTTC. Encoded protein: CASSAGTELYEQYF.

This chain links TRBV20-1 with TRBJ1-1; 7 bases align to TRBD1. The V segment lost 3 bases and the J segment 8 bases; nucleotides outside the gene matches: 3. The germline V gene encodes CDR1 DFQATT and CDR2 SNEGSKA (reference sequence). The CDR3 loop spans 11 amino acids. CDR3 sequence reads: CSARVDREAFF. CDR3 bases: TGCAGTGCTAGGGTGGACAGGGAAGCTTTCTTT.

This clonotype was counted between two and nine times. The chain combines TRBV7-6 with TRBJ2-7; the D gene is possibly TRBD1 (6 bases). The CDR3 totals 14 residues. The germline V gene encodes CDR1 SGHVS and CDR2 FNYEAQ. V lost 5 bases and J lost 6, with 17 bases in between. This CDR3 reads CASSPRTIQGEQYF. Here the CDR3 DNA reads TGTGCCAGCAGCCCTCGAACCATACAGGGCGAGCAGTACTTC.

This clonotype showed up just a few times. A read error may account for a junction end that differs from germline. The chain employs TRBV7-7 and TRBJ2-1; 7 positions match TRBD1. CDR3 size: 13 residues. Germline assignment: CDR1 SSHAT and CDR2 FNYEAQ (reference sequence). This chain's CDR3 is CASSSHRGLKQFF. For the CDR3, the DNA is TGTGCTAGCAGCTCGCACAGGGGTCTAAAGCAGTTCTTC.

The CDR3 region is CSARQRASGETQYF. DNA for the CDR3: TGCAGTGCTAGACAAAGGGCTAGCGGGGAGACCCAGTACTTC. The V and J genes are TRBV20-1 and TRBJ2-5; the match to TRBD2 covers 8 bases. Germline V CDR1 and CDR2: DFQATT, SNEGSKA (reference sequence). The CDR3 totals 14 residues. The V segment lost 2 bases and the J segment 5 bases; nucleotides outside the gene matches: 7.

This clonotype has a handful of counts. Here the CDR3 reads CASSFHDTQYF. In DNA form, the CDR3 reads TGTGCCAGCAGCTTTCACGATACGCAGTATTTT. This rearrangement joins TRBV7-9 to TRBJ2-3; D unclear. This CDR3 is 11 amino acids long. Germline CDR1 and CDR2: SEHNR and FQNEAQ (reference sequence). The V end was cut by 3 bases, the J end by 6 bases, with 4 bases between.

The V call is TRBV27, the J call TRBJ2-5; possibly TRBD1 for D (5 bases). The CDR3 runs to 16 residues. Germline V gene lookup returns CDR1 MNHEY and CDR2 SMNVEV (reference sequence). V lost 3 bases, J lost 2 bases, and 16 bases lay in between. CDR3 protein: CASSLYRKGIQETQYF. The DNA of the CDR3 is TGTGCCAGCAGTTTGTACAGGAAGGGGATACAAGAGACCCAGTACTTC.

This clonotype was counted ten times or more. J is TRBJ2-3 and V is TRBV5-1, with D unclear. V was shortened by 0 bases and J by 0 bases, with 8 bases between the two germline ends. Germline CDR1 reads SGHRS; CDR2 reads YFSETQ. The CDR3 totals 15 residues. The CDR3 coding sequence is TGCGCCAGCAGCTTGGCCGCGGTGAGCACAGATACGCAGTATTTT. Protein: CASSLAAVSTDTQYF.

The chain has TRBV7-2 and TRBJ1-2; 8 bases are shared with TRBD1. The CDR3 totals 15 residues. Trimming took 0 bases from V and 7 from J; bases not matched to a gene: 7. Germline assignment: CDR1 SGHTA and CDR2 FQGNSA. The CDR3 DNA is TGTGCCAGCAGCTTAGCCGACAGGGGTAAAGGTGGCTACACCTTC. This sequence encodes CASSLADRGKGGYTF.

This clonotype was seen more than once but under ten times. V is TRBV3-1 and J is TRBJ2-7; 8 bases fit TRBD1. V lost 5 bases to trimming and J lost 9 bases; unmatched junction nucleotides: 6. Germline-derived CDR1 and CDR2 are LGHDT and YNNKEL (reference sequence). The CDR3 loop spans 12 amino acids. The CDR3 DNA is TGTGCCAGCAGCGACAGGGGAAGGACGCAGTACTTC. Its translation: CASSDRGRTQYF.